This T cell receptor beta chain was documented in a study of shared clonotypes between healthy human individuals. The CDR3 has 16 residues. Between the trimmed V and J ends, which lost 1 base and 4 bases, there was a span of 11 bases. The V gene's germline CDR1 is SGHAT and CDR2 FQNNGV. Naive CD8 isolation took CD45RO-negative cells positively selected for CCR7 and excluded terminally differentiated effector memory CD45RA+ cells. This clone was observed a single time. Its matching antigen is unknown. General study results and limits: Sample collection involved blood only; tissue repertoires are likely different. Relative to memory subsets, naive subsets generally showed larger estimated richness.

Per the study methods: ImmunoSEQ junction-only sequences lacked quality scores, so their filtering differed. Generated by immunoSEQ multiplex PCR, the TCRdb table keeps only in-frame clones and is missing some. V and J calls and clone size follow that table, whereas D and trimming were derived from the DNA. The data show some 2.1 million clones, 93% seen once. The source of this sequence is a young man in good health. Some clones in this sample may be carry-over from other donors' samples. The chain is built from TRBV11-2 and TRBJ2-6; the D is unclear. Sample: naive CD8+ T cells from PBMCs. The CDR3 protein is CASSLVGGLGANVLTF. The CDR3 region has the DNA TGTGCCAGCAGCTTAGTAGGCGGCTTGGGGGCCAACGTCCTGACTTTC.